The 15 T cell receptor beta chains listed next were all sequenced from one sample in a study of regulatory T cells in long-lasting Graves disease. Researchers made TCR beta libraries by using iRepertoire HTBI primers and running Arm-PCR on CDR3 regions. MiXCR was run by TCRdb on the multiplex PCR reads, yielding one entry per CDR3 protein. The table has about 470,000 distinct CDR3 sequences, about 15% seen once; the top ten hold over 15%. Time point indicated: newly diagnosed GD, antithyroid drugs for less than 3 months. The TCR library used RNA extracted from PBMCs. These data were also filed under a second study, of T cells in Graves' hyperthyroidism and ophthalmopathy.

The sample consisted of peripheral blood mononuclear cells (PBMCs), taken at new diagnosis, from a patient treated with antithyroid drugs. These receptors came from a woman younger than 45 with Graves disease.

This clonotype came up many times. The chain carries TRBV28 and TRBJ2-5; the match to TRBD2 covers 14 bases. Trimming cost V 4 bases and J 2 bases; bases outside gene matches: 9. The CDR3 contains 18 residues. Germline CDR1 and CDR2: MDHEN and SYDVKM. Here the CDR3 reads CASSSGTSGSRYQETQYF. The CDR3 bases are TGTGCCAGCAGTTCTGGGACTAGCGGGAGTCGGTATCAAGAGACCCAGTACTTC.

This clonotype has just a few counts. This may be a read error, as it is one base from a much larger clone. The rearrangement joins TRBV12-5 to TRBJ2-1; D is unclear. Germline CDR1 LGHNT, CDR2 FRNRAP. The V end lost 5 bases, the J end lost 9 bases, and 14 bases lay between the germline ends. The CDR3 has 13 residues. The CDR3 DNA reads TGTGCTAGTGGTCCTAGACCGACCAGTGAGCAGTTCTTC. It specifies CASGPRPTSEQFF.

The table lists this clonotype with many counts. This rearrangement joins TRBV29-1 to TRBJ1-1; 7 bases align to TRBD1. With 7 bases clipped from V and 0 bases from J, the junction kept 17 bases outside the gene matches. The CDR3 totals 17 residues. The germline V gene encodes CDR1 SQVTM and CDR2 ANQGSEA. Here the CDR3 reads CSGQEGAGGVMNTEAFF. For the CDR3, the DNA is TGCAGCGGCCAAGAGGGGGCAGGGGGTGTTATGAACACTGAAGCTTTCTTT.

In its sample, this clonotype was seen many times. The rearrangement joins TRBV28 to TRBJ2-7; D may be TRBD1 (5 bases). V was trimmed by 6 bases and J by 4 bases, leaving 19 bases between them. Looked up from germline, CDR1 is MDHEN and CDR2 is SYDVKM. The CDR3 contains 15 residues. In nucleotides, the CDR3 is TGTGCCAGCAGCCCCGATGGGGCAGAACTATACGAGCAGTACTTC. Protein: CASSPDGAELYEQYF.

The chain recombines TRBV12-3 or TRBV12-4 with TRBJ2-5, with TRBD2 identical over 13 bases. The J segment lost 0 bases and the V segment lost 6 bases, leaving 10 bases of the junction unmatched. This CDR3 has 18 residues. CDR3 residues: CASSPMGLAGRYQETQYF. Written as DNA, the CDR3 is TGTGCCAGCAGCCCCATGGGACTAGCGGGGAGGTACCAAGAGACCCAGTACTTC.

This clonotype was detected only a few times. V usage is TRBV2 and J usage is TRBJ1-5; tentatively, D is TRBD1 (5 bases). CDR3 length: 15 amino acids. Trimming removed 7 bases from V and 1 base from J, with 14 bases in between. Germline assignment: CDR1 SNHLY and CDR2 FYNNEI. This CDR3 reads CASTGDAGSNQPQHF. The CDR3 nucleotides read TGTGCCAGCACGGGGGATGCGGGGAGCAATCAGCCCCAGCATTTT.

Many counts were recorded for this clonotype. This chain links TRBV30 with TRBJ2-1, with 8 bases that match TRBD2. V lost 4 bases to trimming and J lost 2 bases; unmatched junction nucleotides: 4. CDR3 size: 14 residues. Germline V gene data show CDR1 as GTSNPN and CDR2 as SVGIG (reference sequence). The CDR3 region is CAWNRGLAYNEQFF. CDR3 bases: TGTGCCTGGAACCGGGGACTAGCCTACAATGAGCAGTTCTTC.

This clonotype showed up many times. This rearrangement joins TRBV11-2 to TRBJ2-3; tentative D call: TRBD2 (5 bases). The CDR3 totals 18 residues. V was trimmed by 1 base and J by 1 base, leaving 18 bases between them. Germline CDR1 SGHAT, CDR2 FQNNGV. The CDR3: CASSLGPRPVSGTDTQYF. In DNA form, the CDR3 reads TGTGCCAGCAGCTTAGGGCCCCGCCCGGTTAGCGGCACAGATACGCAGTATTTT.

This clonotype was counted ten times or more. The CDR3 here is CASSQGTGVNTEAFF. The CDR3 DNA follows: TGTGCCAGCTCACAGGGGACAGGGGTGAACACTGAAGCTTTCTTT. This chain links TRBV5-6 with TRBJ1-1; 10 bases line up with TRBD1. Germline V gives CDR1 SGHDT, CDR2 YYEEEE. V dropped 7 bases and J dropped 0; count of bases not matched to a gene: 6. The CDR3 covers 15 residues.

The chain recombines TRBV10-3 with TRBJ1-2; no firm D call. With 0 bases removed from V and 2 bases from J, the gap between germline ends came to 16 bases. Looked up from germline, CDR1 is ENHRY and CDR2 is SYGVKD. CDR3 length: 17 residues. CDR3 sequence reads: CAISESIFPRSNYGYTF. In nucleotides, the CDR3 is TGTGCCATCAGTGAGTCGATTTTTCCGCGGTCCAACTATGGCTACACCTTC.

Ten or more counts support this clonotype. The V gene is TRBV30, the J gene TRBJ1-3; 8 nucleotides match TRBD1. This CDR3 is built from 13 residues. V trimming: 0 bases; J trimming: 10 bases; junction bases outside the gene matches: 5. Germline CDR1 reads GTSNPN; CDR2 reads SVGIG (reference sequence). The CDR3 nucleotides read TGTGCCTGGAGTGTACTAACAGGGGGAACCATATATTTT. It translates to CAWSVLTGGTIYF.

This clonotype appeared many times. This sequence joins TRBV6-1 and TRBJ2-2; 11 positions agree with TRBD2. V lost 8 bases to trimming and J lost 5 bases; unmatched junction nucleotides: 7. The CDR3 runs to 15 residues. Germline CDR1 MNHNS, CDR2 SASEGT. The CDR3 nucleotides are TGTGCCAGCCTTCCTAGCGGGAGGCGGACCGGGGAGCTGTTTTTT. This codes for CASLPSGRRTGELFF.

At least ten counts were recorded for this clonotype. The J gene is TRBJ2-3, the V gene TRBV11-2; tentative D call: TRBD1 (6 bases). V shed 5 bases and J shed 0 bases, with 12 bases lying between them. Germline V gives CDR1 SGHAT, CDR2 FQNNGV. This CDR3 region has 15 residues. The chain's CDR3 is CASSPRRGSTDTQYF. The CDR3 DNA is TGTGCCAGCAGCCCTAGAAGGGGGAGCACAGATACGCAGTATTTT. Full variable domain (missing parts from reference TRBV11-2 and TRBJ2-3): EAGVAQSPRYKIIEKRQSVAFWCNPISGHATLYWYQQILGQGPKLLIQFQNNGVVDDSQLPKDRFSAERLKGVDSTLKIQPAKLEDSAVYLCASSPRRGSTDTQYFGPGTRLTVL.

This clonotype was seen repeatedly, ten times or more. The V gene is TRBV27, the J gene TRBJ2-1; 10 bases map to TRBD2. The V and J ends lost 3 bases and 1 base, in that order; junction bases with no gene match: 6. Germline CDR1 and CDR2: MNHEY and SMNVEV (reference sequence). This CDR3 comprises 17 residues. CDR3 sequence reads: CASSFGVAGGSYNEQFF. The CDR3 DNA sequence: TGTGCCAGCAGTTTTGGGGTAGCGGGAGGATCCTACAATGAGCAGTTCTTC.

This chain joins TRBV18 and TRBJ1-2; TRBD1 matches at 8 bases. J was trimmed by 8 bases and V by 6 bases; bases with no gene match: 8. Germline CDR1 KGHSH, CDR2 LQKENI. The CDR3 totals 13 residues. The CDR3 sequence: CASSPDRERGYTF. CDR3 coding DNA: TGTGCCAGCTCCCCGGACAGGGAACGCGGCTACACCTTC. The entire variable domain, with the rest obtained from reference TRBV18 and TRBJ1-2, is as follows: NAGVMQNPRHLVRRRGQEARLRCSPMKGHSHVYWYRQLPEEGLKFMVYLQKENIIDESGMPKERFSAEFPKEGPSILRIQQVVRGDSAAYFCASSPDRERGYTFGSGTRLTVV.